This TCR beta chain is drawn from a study of T cell changes during pregnancy in multiple sclerosis. V was pared by 3 bases and J by 8 bases, with 9 bases of the junction left unmatched. Germline CDR1 and CDR2: SEHNR and FQNEAQ (reference sequence). The CDR3 is made up of 15 amino acids. The data were produced by immunoSEQ multiplex PCR, yet TCRdb's version contains in-frame clones alone and is incomplete. The repertoire has tens of thousands of clones, almost 95% of them found once; the top ten carry approximately 0.62%. Sequencing was performed on CD4+ T cells from peripheral blood mononuclear cells, taken in the third trimester of pregnancy. This chain uses TRBV7-9 with TRBJ2-1; TRBD1 agrees at 8 bases. The TCR was taken from a female donor with multiple sclerosis, enrolled in a pregnancy study. The CDR3 nucleotides are TGTGCCAGCAGCTTTTGGGGGACAGGTCTCGATGAGCAGTTCTTC. It specifies CASSFWGTGLDEQFF.